The 26 T cell receptor beta chains in this list originate from one sample, sequenced in a study of blood T cell repertoires in COVID-19. TCRdb's table, derived via immunoSEQ multiplex PCR, lists solely in-frame clones and lacks some. The repertoire consists of 200,000 or so clones, with 84% occurring once and the leading ten covering around 2.4%. Input material: peripheral blood. These TCRs come from a middle-aged man who had recovered from COVID-19.

Written as DNA, the CDR3 is TGTGCCAGCAGTTTACGGAGATCCTACGAGCAGTACTTC. Translated: CASSLRRSYEQYF. The chain couples TRBV12-3 or TRBV12-4 to TRBJ2-7; D unresolved. The CDR3 sequence is 13 residues long. The V gene lost 2 bases and the J gene lost 1 base, with 6 bases spanning the gap.

The V and J genes are TRBV29-1 and TRBJ2-7; 8 bases fit TRBD1. The CDR3 is 14 amino acids. CDR1 is SQVTM and CDR2 is ANQGSEA in the germline V gene. The junction had 11 bases not matched to a gene; V was cut back by 7 bases and J by 3 bases. CDR3 sequence: CSARGQGNFYEQYF. In DNA form, the CDR3 reads TGCAGCGCCCGAGGACAGGGAAACTTCTACGAGCAGTACTTC.

The CDR3 DNA follows: TGTGCCAGCAGCTTCCGACAGGGACGAATGTCATCGAAGTTTGACTACACCTTC. This codes for CASSFRQGRMSSKFDYTF. The chain links TRBV7-9 to TRBJ1-2; 7 nucleotides line up with TRBD1. Germline lookup yields CDR1 SEHNR and CDR2 FQNEAQ (reference sequence). The length of the CDR3 is 18 residues. V was pared by 3 bases and J by 10 bases, with 23 bases of the junction left unmatched.

The rearrangement uses TRBV6-5 and TRBJ1-2, with D possibly matching TRBD1 (6 bases). The germline V gene has CDR1 MNHEY and CDR2 SVGAGI. The V gene lost 4 bases and the J gene lost 6 bases, with 9 bases spanning the gap. The length of the CDR3 is 12 residues. This CDR3 reads CASSSAGDGYTF. The DNA for the CDR3 is TGTGCCAGCAGTTCCGCAGGGGATGGCTACACCTTC.

This clone was observed at least ten times. The rearrangement joins TRBV24-1 to TRBJ1-1; D unresolved. CDR3 length: 13 residues. Germline-derived CDR1 and CDR2 are KGHDR and SFDVKD. V lost 9 bases and J 1 base, leaving 11 bases between the germline ends. The CDR3 here is CATLVRPNTEAFF. The CDR3 DNA reads as TGTGCCACCCTTGTGCGGCCGAACACTGAAGCTTTCTTT.

The V and J genes are TRBV5-4 and TRBJ1-1, with D maybe TRBD1 (6 bases). Per the germline V gene, CDR1 is SGHNT and CDR2 is YYREEE (reference sequence). The CDR3 has 14 amino acids. V dropped 3 bases and J dropped 1 base, with 10 bases sitting between them. CDR3 sequence (DNA): TGTGCCAGCAGCTCCTTGGACAGGAACACTGAAGCTTTCTTT. Translation gives CASSSLDRNTEAFF.

With regard to this clone: This same CDR3 is encoded by further DNA sequences in the sample. V usage is TRBV11-2 and J usage is TRBJ1-1; D is perhaps TRBD1 (5 bases). The CDR3 loop spans 14 amino acids. V gave up 3 bases and J gave up 1 base, with 9 bases separating them. CDR1 SGHAT and CDR2 FQNNGV come from the germline V gene. The DNA of the CDR3 is TGTGCCAGCAGCTTGCGGGGGGGGAACACTGAAGCTTTCTTT. The encoded protein is CASSLRGGNTEAFF.

The CDR3 region has the DNA TGTGCCAGCAGCTTGGGACAGAACAATGAGCAGTTCTTC. Protein product: CASSLGQNNEQFF. The J gene is TRBJ2-1, the V gene TRBV27, with 7 bases matching TRBD1. CDR1 and CDR2 (germline): MNHEY, SMNVEV (reference sequence). The V segment lost 6 bases and the J segment 5 bases; nucleotides outside the gene matches: 4. This CDR3 has 13 amino acids.

The J gene is TRBJ1-2, the V gene TRBV14; D not resolved. CDR3 length: 13 amino acids. With 4 bases removed from V and 1 base from J, the gap between germline ends came to 7 bases. Germline lookup yields CDR1 SGHDN and CDR2 FVKESK. The CDR3 here is CASSRGVNYGYTF. In DNA, the CDR3 is TGTGCCAGCAGCCGAGGAGTTAACTATGGCTACACCTTC.

The chain links TRBV6-6 to TRBJ2-7; 11 bases are shared with TRBD1. Germline V lookup: CDR1 MNHNY, CDR2 SVGAGI (reference sequence). With 6 bases clipped from V and 2 bases from J, the junction kept 3 bases outside the gene matches. The CDR3 has 14 residues. CDR3 DNA: TGTGCCAGCAGGCCGGGACAGGGGGCCTACGAGCAGTACTTC. Residues: CASRPGQGAYEQYF.

The rearrangement uses TRBV7-9 and TRBJ1-3; 9 nucleotides agree with TRBD1. V lost 2 bases and J lost 2; bases outside the gene matches: 7. The germline CDR1 and CDR2 sequences are SEHNR and FQNEAQ (reference sequence). The CDR3 has 17 residues. CDR3 residues: CASSLTGQGFTGNTIYF. CDR3 nucleotide sequence: TGTGCCAGCAGCTTAACGGGACAGGGTTTTACTGGAAACACCATATATTTT.

The chain joins TRBV5-6 to TRBJ2-1; 7 bases align to TRBD1. Germline values: CDR1 SGHDT, CDR2 YYEEEE. This CDR3 comprises 15 residues. Trimming took 1 base from V and 8 from J; bases not matched to a gene: 9. The CDR3 here is CASSLRDSLSDEQFF. Here the CDR3 DNA reads TGTGCCAGCAGCTTGAGGGACAGCCTAAGCGATGAGCAGTTCTTC.

The gene calls are TRBV19 and TRBJ2-5; 7 bases fit TRBD1. Germline CDR1 is LNHDA and CDR2 is SQIVND (reference sequence). This CDR3 contains 13 residues. V lost 6 bases to trimming and J lost 4 bases; unmatched junction nucleotides: 5. CDR3 DNA sequence: TGTGCCAGTAGACAGGGGAGCGGAGAGACCCAGTACTTC. Translation gives CASRQGSGETQYF.

CDR3 DNA: TGTGCCAGCAGGACGACTAGCGAGCAGTACTTC. Residues: CASRTTSEQYF. The V call is TRBV27, the J call TRBJ2-7, with D possibly being TRBD2 (6 bases). CDR3 length: 11 residues. Trimming pared 6 bases from V and 6 bases from J, leaving 9 bases between. Germline assignment: CDR1 MNHEY and CDR2 SMNVEV (reference sequence).

The V and J genes are TRBV4-1 and TRBJ2-2, with 8 bases matching TRBD2. J lost 6 bases, V lost 1 base, and 10 bases had no gene match. CDR1 MGHRA and CDR2 YSYEKL come from the germline V gene. This CDR3 has 17 residues. CDR3 DNA sequence: TGCGCCAGCAGCCAAGGACTAGCGTTGGTTGGAGCCGGGGAGCTGTTTTTT. Encoded protein: CASSQGLALVGAGELFF.

The V and J genes are TRBV18 and TRBJ2-7, with 7 bases identical to TRBD1. Germline V CDR1 and CDR2: KGHSH, LQKENI. Trimming at V came to 3 bases and at J to 0 bases, leaving 8 bases not matched to a gene. There are 16 residues in the CDR3. The CDR3 DNA reads as TGTGCCAGCTCACCTGCTGACAGGGAAAGCTCCTACGAGCAGTACTTC. It specifies CASSPADRESSYEQYF.

This sequence joins TRBV3-1 (or the pseudogene TRBV3-2) and TRBJ2-2, with TRBD1 matching over 8 bases. V lost 4 bases, J lost 6 bases, and 7 bases stayed unmatched. The germline V gene has CDR1 LGHDT and CDR2 YNNKEL (reference sequence). CDR3 length: 15 residues. The CDR3 DNA reads TGTGCCAGCAGCCTAGGACAGGGTAGGGCCGGGGAGCTGTTTTTT. It specifies CASSLGQGRAGELFF.

The chain couples TRBV2 to TRBJ2-7; 7 positions agree with TRBD1. The CDR3 totals 14 residues. The junction had 5 bases not matched to a gene; V was cut back by 4 bases and J by 2 bases. Germline lookup yields CDR1 SNHLY and CDR2 FYNNEI. The CDR3 DNA sequence: TGTGCCAGCAGTGGGACAGGCTCAACCTACGAGCAGTACTTC. Its translation: CASSGTGSTYEQYF.

The V and J genes are TRBV7-9 and TRBJ2-5; a possible D gene is TRBD2 (6 bases). Trimming shortened V by 4 bases and J by 2 bases, and 11 bases separated the two germline ends. The length of the CDR3 is 14 residues. The V gene's germline CDR1 is SEHNR and CDR2 FQNEAQ (reference sequence). The CDR3 coding sequence is TGTGCCAGCAGCTCGCCGGGAGAACAAGAGACCCAGTACTTC. This gives the protein CASSSPGEQETQYF.

V usage is TRBV7-2 and J usage is TRBJ1-5, with 7 bases identical to TRBD1. Germline values: CDR1 SGHTA, CDR2 FQGNSA. The CDR3 covers 15 residues. The V and J ends lost 3 bases and 2 bases, in that order; junction bases with no gene match: 4. This CDR3 reads CASSFGDRGNQPQHF. CDR3 sequence (DNA): TGTGCCAGCAGCTTCGGAGACAGGGGCAATCAGCCCCAGCATTTT. The variable domain in full, with the rest retrieved from reference TRBV7-2 and TRBJ1-5, is GAGVSQSPSNKVTEKGKDVELRCDPISGHTALYWYRQSLGQGLEFLIYFQGNSAPDKSGLPSDRFSAERTGGSVSTLTIQRTQQEDSAVYLCASSFGDRGNQPQHFGDGTRLSIL.

This chain links TRBV29-1 with TRBJ2-3, with a possible D match to TRBD2 (7 bases). The CDR3 covers 13 residues. CDR1 SQVTM and CDR2 ANQGSEA come from the germline V gene. Deletions cut 6 bases from V and 2 bases from J, with 12 bases between. CDR3 in DNA: TGCAGCGTGGGAGGGGGATCCACAGATACGCAGTATTTT. Translation: CSVGGGSTDTQYF.

V usage is TRBV18 and J usage is TRBJ2-7; 7 bases map to TRBD2. This CDR3 spans 15 amino acids. From germline, CDR1 is KGHSH and CDR2 LQKENI. V trimming: 3 bases; J trimming: 6 bases; junction bases outside the gene matches: 11. The CDR3 protein is CASSPDGLGNLEQYF. Written as DNA, the CDR3 is TGTGCCAGCTCACCCGACGGACTAGGTAACCTCGAGCAGTACTTC.

The chain links TRBV6-5 to TRBJ1-1, with D possibly being TRBD1 (5 bases). With 6 bases removed from V and 0 bases from J, the gap between germline ends came to 11 bases. Germline V gives CDR1 MNHEY, CDR2 SVGAGI. CDR3 length: 14 amino acids. CDR3 sequence: CASRTGHMNTEAFF. The CDR3 DNA reads TGTGCCAGCAGAACAGGACACATGAACACTGAAGCTTTCTTT.

The V and J genes are TRBV27 and TRBJ2-2; 8 bases line up with TRBD2. This CDR3 has 15 amino acids. The V gene end was trimmed by 6 bases and the J gene end by 4 bases; junction bases not matched to a gene: 7. From germline, CDR1 is MNHEY and CDR2 SMNVEV (reference sequence). CDR3 sequence (DNA): TGTGCCAGCAGGGGAGTGGCGGGGGGCACCGGGGAGCTGTTTTTT. Amino acid sequence: CASRGVAGGTGELFF.

This clone appeared a few times. V is TRBV7-2 and J is TRBJ2-7, with D possibly being TRBD2 (5 bases). V lost 4 bases to trimming and J lost 6 bases, with 19 bases between them. Per germline, CDR1 SGHTA and CDR2 FQGNSA. The CDR3 sequence is 15 residues long. CDR3: CASSYAGLTSIEQYF. DNA of the CDR3: TGTGCCAGCAGCTACGCGGGCCTAACCTCCATCGAGCAGTACTTC.

The chain links TRBV11-2 to TRBJ2-7; 7 bases map to TRBD2. Germline CDR1 and CDR2: SGHAT and FQNNGV. This CDR3 spans 16 amino acids. Trimming removed 4 bases from V and 5 bases from J; junction bases left unmatched: 14. In nucleotides, the CDR3 is TGTGCCAGCAGCTCCTTATTGGGACTACGCGGACACGAGCAGTACTTC. It encodes CASSSLLGLRGHEQYF.